These 23 T cell receptor beta chains were sequenced from one sample in a study of T cells after posttransplantation cyclophosphamide. Generated by immunoSEQ multiplex PCR, the TCRdb table keeps only in-frame clones and is missing some. The table has about 22,000 clones, approximately 71% seen once; the top ten hold 0.55% to 0.75%. Source material: memory CD4+ T cells sorted from PBMCs. The receptors originated from a woman aged 60-75 years in good health, CMV-negative, and a related stem cell transplant donor.

The CDR3 loop is CASSTRHLNQPQHF. The CDR3 region has the DNA TGTGCCAGTAGTACGAGACACTTGAATCAGCCCCAGCATTTT. This chain connects TRBV19 to TRBJ1-5; D is uncertain. CDR1 is LNHDA, CDR2 SQIVND, per germline (reference sequence). V was trimmed by 4 bases and J by 4 bases, leaving 11 bases between them. This CDR3 comprises 14 residues.

The V gene is TRBV7-3, the J gene TRBJ2-1; TRBD2 agrees at 10 bases. This CDR3 contains 15 residues. Germline loops: CDR1 SGHTA, CDR2 FQGTGA. The V gene end was trimmed by 0 bases and the J gene end by 4 bases; junction bases not matched to a gene: 0. The CDR3 nucleotides read TGTGCCAGCAGCTTAACTAGCGGGGGGTACAATGAGCAGTTCTTC. Its protein is CASSLTSGGYNEQFF.

The chain uses TRBV27 and TRBJ2-3, with 9 bases fitting TRBD2. Germline V lookup: CDR1 MNHEY, CDR2 SMNVEV (reference sequence). The CDR3 length is 16 residues. Trimming took 6 bases from V and 3 from J; bases not matched to a gene: 10. As DNA, the CDR3 is TGTGCCAGCAGCCCGTTTAGCGGGGGAGGGACAGATACGCAGTATTTT. Translated: CASSPFSGGGTDTQYF.

V usage is TRBV18 and J usage is TRBJ2-1; 9 positions agree with TRBD1. J lost 6 bases, V lost 6 bases, and 3 bases had no gene match. The CDR3 runs to 13 residues. The germline V gene encodes CDR1 KGHSH and CDR2 LQKENI. This chain's CDR3 is CASSRDRANEQFF. DNA for the CDR3: TGTGCCAGCTCTCGGGACAGGGCCAATGAGCAGTTCTTC.

The chain employs TRBV18 and TRBJ2-5; 9 nucleotides line up with TRBD1. With V trimmed by 4 bases and J by 3 bases, 6 bases remained unmatched. Germline CDR1 KGHSH, CDR2 LQKENI. The CDR3 contains 15 residues. For the CDR3, the DNA is TGTGCCAGCTCACGGGACAGGACAGGGGAAGAGACCCAGTACTTC. Its translation: CASSRDRTGEETQYF.

The chain uses TRBV11-2 and TRBJ1-2; 8 nucleotides align to TRBD1. The CDR3 loop spans 18 amino acids. V lost 4 bases, J lost 4 bases, and 17 bases stayed unmatched. Germline values: CDR1 SGHAT, CDR2 FQNNGV. CDR3 loop: CASSSLSRQGRGGYGYTF. CDR3 nucleotides: TGTGCCAGCAGCTCACTCTCAAGACAGGGGCGAGGTGGCTATGGCTACACCTTC.

This chain uses TRBV27 with TRBJ2-6, with D unclear. Germline-derived CDR1 and CDR2 are MNHEY and SMNVEV (reference sequence). V gave up 6 bases and J gave up 0 bases, with 9 bases separating them. The CDR3 is 15 residues long. This CDR3 is CASRKPGSGANVLTF. The CDR3 coding sequence is TGTGCCAGCAGAAAACCAGGCTCTGGGGCCAACGTCCTGACTTTC.

The V gene is TRBV21-1, the J gene TRBJ2-5; the D call of TRBD1 is as the table states it, not checked on the DNA. TRBV21-1 constitutes a pseudogene. The CDR3 runs 19 residues. The DNA for the CDR3 is TGTGCCAGCAGCACTCTTAGTCCGGGACAGGGGACCAGCCAAGAGACCCAGTACTTC. This codes for CASSTLSPGQGTSQETQYF.

The rearrangement links TRBV5-1 to TRBJ2-1, with 8 bases lining up with TRBD2. Germline V gene data show CDR1 as SGHRS and CDR2 as YFSETQ. The CDR3 is 16 amino acids. V lost 0 bases, J lost 8 bases, and 10 bases stayed unmatched. CDR3 coding DNA: TGCGCCAGCAGCTTGGTGAACAGCGGGGGAGGGTATGAGCAGTTCTTC. Protein product: CASSLVNSGGGYEQFF.

The V call is TRBV5-1, the J call TRBJ2-1; 9 nucleotides align to TRBD2. The CDR3 length is 15 residues. In germline, CDR1 is SGHRS, CDR2 YFSETQ. Trimming took 2 bases from V and 9 from J; bases not matched to a gene: 9. The CDR3 DNA is TGCGCCAGCAGCTTTTTAGCGGGGGCAGGCCCTGAGCAGTTCTTC. It translates to CASSFLAGAGPEQFF. The entire variable domain, with the rest obtained from reference TRBV5-1 and TRBJ2-1, is as follows: KAGVTQTPRYLIKTRGQQVTLSCSPISGHRSVSWYQQTPGQGLQFLFEYFSETQRNKGNFPGRFSGRQFSNSRSEMNVSTLELGDSALYLCASSFLAGAGPEQFFGPGTRLTVL.

The chain joins TRBV28 to TRBJ1-2; D perhaps matches TRBD1 (5 bases). This CDR3 spans 12 amino acids. The V and J ends lost 5 bases and 13 bases respectively, with 17 bases between them. The germline V gene encodes CDR1 MDHEN and CDR2 SYDVKM. CDR3 in amino acids: CASSLIDSGGTF. In DNA form, the CDR3 reads TGTGCCAGCAGTCTGATCGACAGTGGCGGCACCTTC.

The rearrangement links TRBV5-1 to TRBJ1-4; D gene uncertain. The germline gives CDR1 SGHRS, CDR2 YFSETQ. Trimming shortened V by 0 bases and J by 2 bases, and 5 bases separated the two germline ends. The CDR3 sequence is 14 residues long. In DNA, the CDR3 is TGCGCCAGCAGCTTGGACGGGACTAATGAAAAACTGTTTTTT. The encoded protein is CASSLDGTNEKLFF.

J is TRBJ2-3 and V is TRBV2; TRBD1 might be the D (6 bases). Germline V gene lookup returns CDR1 SNHLY and CDR2 FYNNEI. CDR3 length: 15 amino acids. V gave up 3 bases and J gave up 2 bases, with 12 bases separating them. CDR3 sequence reads: CASSEGATFTDTQYF. For the CDR3, the DNA is TGTGCCAGCAGTGAGGGGGCGACTTTCACAGATACGCAGTATTTT.

J is TRBJ2-7 and V is TRBV21-1; TRBD1 is taken as the D call from the table, unchecked against the DNA. TRBV21-1 is termed a pseudogene. This CDR3 has 15 amino acids. DNA for the CDR3: TGTGCCAGCAAAAACGGGACACGGTTGGGGGACGAGCAGTACTTC. This codes for CASKNGTRLGDEQYF.

V usage is TRBV21-1 and J usage is TRBJ2-3; the table names TRBD2, a call not compared with the DNA. TRBV21-1 is an annotated pseudogene. This CDR3 has 14 residues. In nucleotides, the CDR3 is TGTGCCAGCAGCTGTGGGAGCGGCACAGATACGCAGTATTTT. It encodes CASSCGSGTDTQYF.

This chain connects TRBV21-1 to TRBJ1-1; the D call of TRBD1 is as the table states it, not checked on the DNA. TRBV21-1 constitutes a pseudogene. There are 19 residues in the CDR3. The CDR3 DNA sequence: TGTGCCAGCAGCAAAGTGGTGGTATGGACAGGGGTTGAGGACACTGAAGCTTTCTTT. The encoded protein is CASSKVVVWTGVEDTEAFF.

Worth noting for this clone: The same CDR3 arises from other DNA sequences in this sample as well. The gene calls are TRBV6-5 and TRBJ1-6; a possible D gene is TRBD1 (5 bases). The V end was cut by 2 bases, the J end by 3 bases, with 8 bases between. Germline-derived CDR1 and CDR2 are MNHEY and SVGAGI. The CDR3 is made up of 15 amino acids. CDR3 sequence: CASSYDSFYNSPLHF. The DNA of the CDR3 is TGTGCCAGCAGTTACGACAGTTTCTATAATTCACCCCTCCACTTT.

The J gene is TRBJ2-3, the V gene TRBV7-2; TRBD2 agrees at 7 bases. The CDR3 is 16 residues long. J lost 4 bases, V lost 2 bases, and 9 bases had no gene match. In germline, CDR1 is SGHTA, CDR2 FQGNSA. The CDR3 region is CASSLNGGRLADTQYF. DNA of the CDR3: TGTGCCAGCAGCTTAAACGGCGGGAGACTGGCAGATACGCAGTATTTT.

CDR3 loop: CASSFRRNTEAFF. Written as DNA, the CDR3 is TGTGCCAGCAGTTTCCGCAGGAACACTGAAGCTTTCTTT. The chain uses TRBV6-6 and TRBJ1-1; no clear D. The CDR3 totals 13 residues. The V gene lost 4 bases and the J gene lost 1 base, with 7 bases spanning the gap. Germline CDR1 and CDR2: MNHNY and SVGAGI (reference sequence).

The genes are TRBV2 and TRBJ2-3; 8 bases line up with TRBD1. Trimming cost V 8 bases and J 4 bases; bases outside gene matches: 5. Germline V gene data show CDR1 as SNHLY and CDR2 as FYNNEI. This CDR3 region has 13 residues. CDR3 coding DNA: TGTGCCAGCGGATCGACAGGGGCAGATACGCAGTATTTT. Protein product: CASGSTGADTQYF.

This clone has more than one count but fewer than ten. CDR3 DNA: TGTGCCAGCAGCTTACAAGGTGGCGGTCGGGGCAATGAGCAGTTCTTC. Residues: CASSLQGGGRGNEQFF. This chain uses TRBV7-3 with TRBJ2-1; weak D call: TRBD2 (5 bases). Germline-derived CDR1 and CDR2 are SGHTA and FQGTGA. CDR3 length: 16 residues. With 2 bases removed from V and 6 bases from J, the gap between germline ends came to 17 bases.

In DNA, the CDR3 is TGTGCCAGCAGCGCCCATCTATGGCGGGGGGGCCCAGATACGCAGTATTTT. Its protein is CASSAHLWRGGPDTQYF. V usage is TRBV9 and J usage is TRBJ2-3; 9 nucleotides match TRBD2. V dropped 3 bases and J dropped 4; count of bases not matched to a gene: 12. Germline assignment: CDR1 SGDLS and CDR2 YYNGEE. This CDR3 contains 17 residues.

This sequence joins TRBV29-1 and TRBJ2-1, with D possibly TRBD2 on 6 matching bases. The germline V gene encodes CDR1 SQVTM and CDR2 ANQGSEA. The CDR3 consists of 12 residues. V was clipped by 6 bases and J by 0 bases, with 6 bases between them. The CDR3 loop is CSVGGSYNEQFF. The CDR3 DNA reads TGCAGCGTCGGGGGCTCCTACAATGAGCAGTTCTTC.